This TCR beta chain was found in a study of blood T cell repertoires in COVID-19. Repertoires were generated with immunoSEQ multiplex PCR, while TCRdb's copy carries only in-frame clones and drops some. The table lists about 72,000 clones, 86% of them singletons. With V trimmed by 2 bases and J by 6 bases, 6 bases remained unmatched. Germline CDR1 is MNHNS and CDR2 is SASEGT. This CDR3 comprises 15 residues. The sequenced sample was peripheral blood. The sequence derives from a man younger than 40 with acute or convalescent COVID-19. This chain joins TRBV6-1 and TRBJ2-1; 8 bases agree with TRBD2. The CDR3 protein is CASSESFLAGNEQFF. The CDR3 region has the DNA TGTGCCAGCAGTGAAAGCTTCCTAGCGGGCAATGAGCAGTTCTTC.